The rows below give T cell receptor beta chains drawn from one sample of a study of response to subunit inactivated influenza vaccine. In TCRdb, the RT-PCR reads were re-called with MiXCR into one record per CDR3 protein. Of about 180,000 distinct CDR3 sequences detected, around a tenth appear once; the ten largest clones hold approximately 11%. The sequenced sample was non-naive T cells sorted from PBMCs, obtained on the day of vaccination. The source is a middle-aged man who received an inactivated influenza vaccine. CDR3s include the opening cysteine and the closing phenylalanine or tryptophan. Each record gives: V gene, clone size, D gene, J gene, CDR3 DNA, CDR3 protein. D genes are given only for firm matches. Rows may omit the clone size; those that give it use once, few, many or a size class.

>TRBV20-1|many|-|TRBJ2-3
TGCAGTGCCCCCCCGATCCCCGGGCGAGCTAGCACAGATACGCAGTATTTT
CSAPPIPGRASTDTQYF
>TRBV9|-|TRBD1|TRBJ2-7
TGTGCCAGCAGCGTATTAGGGGGCGGCGACGAGCAGTACTTC
CASSVLGGGDEQYF
>TRBV15|few|-|TRBJ2-1
TGTGCCACCAGCAGACCCTCGGGAAGCTCCTACAATGAGCAGTTCTTC
CATSRPSGSSYNEQFF
>TRBV20-1|-|-|TRBJ1-5
TGCAGTGCTAGCCCCCGGGACCAGAGGAGCAATCAGCCCCAGCATTTT
CSASPRDQRSNQPQHF
>TRBV12-3/TRBV12-4|-|-|TRBJ2-2
TGTGCCAGCCTAGCGAGGAACACCGGGGAGCTGTTTTTT
CASLARNTGELFF
>TRBV20-1|many|-|TRBJ2-3
TGCAGTGCTACCCCGAGGGGCCGGGAGATAGATACGCAGTATTTT
CSATPRGREIDTQYF
>TRBV28|many|-|TRBJ1-4
TGTGCCAGCAGTTTGCAGGGGCGCTGGGAAAAACTGTTTTTT
CASSLQGRWEKLFF
>TRBV10-1|-|-|TRBJ2-1
TGCGCCAGCAGTGGGGCAATCCCTAATGAGCAGTTCTTC
CASSGAIPNEQFF
>TRBV10-1|few|TRBD1|TRBJ2-5
TGCGCCAGTACCCCGTTGACAGGGGGCAGAGAGACCCAGTACTTC
CASTPLTGGRETQYF
>TRBV10-3|few|-|TRBJ1-1
TGTGCCATCAGTGGAGGGACTGAAGCTTTCTTT
CAISGGTEAFF
>TRBV4-1|many|-|TRBJ2-1
TGCGCCAGCAGCCAAGAGGGGTTCAGACTCTCCTACAATGAGCAGTTCTTC
CASSQEGFRLSYNEQFF
>TRBV5-1|-|-|TRBJ2-7
TGCGCCAGCAGCTTGGTAGGCACGGCCGACGAGCAGTACTTC
CASSLVGTADEQYF
>TRBV7-8|-|-|TRBJ1-5
TGTGCCAGCAGCCCCTCTGGGGGCGGGAGGAGCAATCAGCCCCAGCATTTT
CASSPSGGGRSNQPQHF